These T cell receptor beta chains were read from a single sample in a study of T cells in Graves' hyperthyroidism and ophthalmopathy. TCRdb re-called the multiplex PCR reads through MiXCR, storing one row per CDR3 protein. The table has around 34,000 distinct CDR3 sequences, about 53% seen once. The sequenced sample was blood. The receptors originated from a woman between 35 and 50 years old with Graves' ophthalmopathy. CDR3s include the opening cysteine and the closing phenylalanine or tryptophan. D genes are given only for firm matches. A row's size may be missing; if present it is once, few, many or a size class.

>TRBV6-1|TRBJ1-5|TRBD1|-
CASSQDTGQGNQPQHF
TGTGCCAGCAGCCAAGATACGGGACAGGGGAACCAGCCCCAGCATTTT
>TRBV7-8|TRBJ1-2|-|-
CASSSREGTLLYGYTF
TGTGCCAGCAGCTCCCGGGAGGGAACCCTACTCTATGGCTACACCTTC
>TRBV7-9|TRBJ2-2|-|once
CASSLALFGELFF
TGTGCCAGCAGCTTAGCACTGTTCGGGGAGCTGTTTTTT
>TRBV20-1|TRBJ2-3|-|many
CSARRGAADTQYF
TGCAGTGCTAGACGGGGGGCTGCAGATACGCAGTATTTT
>TRBV20-1|TRBJ2-5|-|-
CSASSYREKNQPQYF
TGCAGTGCTTCGTCATACAGGGAAAAAAATCAGCCCCAGTACTTC
>TRBV25-1|TRBJ1-6|-|medium-sized
CASSDVALHF
TGTGCCAGCAGTGACGTTGCCCTCCACTTT
>TRBV15|TRBJ2-7|-|once
CATSRGGRRSSYEQYF
TGTGCCACCAGCAGAGGGGGCCGACGTAGCTCCTACGAGCAGTACTTC
>TRBV5-1|TRBJ1-4|-|once
CVSSLAPRGSELFF
TGCGTCAGCAGCTTGGCGCCCAGGGGAAGCGAACTGTTTTTT
>TRBV25-1|TRBJ2-7|-|many
CASSRTGSHYEQYF
TGTGCCAGCAGCCGAACCGGGAGTCACTACGAGCAGTACTTC
>TRBV27|TRBJ1-6|-|-
CASSFSGGMNSPLHF
TGTGCCAGCAGTTTTTCGGGGGGCATGAATTCACCCCTCCACTTT
>TRBV5-1|TRBJ2-3|-|many
CASSLDQGGTDTQYF
TGCGCCAGCAGCTTGGACCAGGGGGGGACAGATACGCAGTATTTT
>TRBV11-3|TRBJ2-7|TRBD1|many
CASSLRDRGAYEQYF
TGTGCCAGCAGCTTAAGGGACAGGGGGGCCTACGAGCAGTACTTC
>TRBV3-1|TRBJ1-2|-|-
CASSLSSGVYGYTF
TGTGCCAGCAGCCTTAGCTCTGGGGTCTATGGCTACACCTTC
>TRBV9|TRBJ1-6|-|-
CASSVVSGGGSYNSPLHF
TGTGCCAGCAGCGTAGTCTCCGGGGGCGGGTCCTATAATTCACCCCTCCACTTT
>TRBV9|TRBJ1-6|-|-
CASSVRTANSPLHF
TGTGCCAGCAGCGTACGGACAGCTAATTCACCCCTCCACTTT
>TRBV4-2|TRBJ1-3|-|many
CASSQADSSGNTIYF
TGTGCCAGCAGCCAAGCAGACAGCTCTGGAAACACCATATATTTT
>TRBV12-3/TRBV12-4|TRBJ1-2|-|many
CASSFLTGRKGYTF
TGTGCCAGCAGTTTTTTAACCGGGCGAAAGGGCTACACCTTC
>TRBV2|TRBJ2-7|-|-
CASSEYPCSYEQYF
TGTGCCAGCAGCGAATACCCGTGCTCCTACGAGCAGTACTTC
>TRBV6-1|TRBJ2-5|-|-
CASSYSRGSNQPQYF
TGTGCCAGCAGTTACTCGAGGGGTAGCAATCAGCCCCAGTACTTC
>TRBV6-1|TRBJ1-1|-|many
CASSRVGGDTEAFF
TGTGCCAGCAGTAGAGTGGGAGGGGACACTGAAGCTTTCTTT
>TRBV9|TRBJ2-3|TRBD1|-
CASSARTGRDTQYF
TGTGCCAGCAGCGCAAGGACAGGGAGGGATACGCAGTATTTT
>TRBV12-3/TRBV12-4|TRBJ2-3|-|-
CASSARDPYEQYF
TGTGCCAGCAGTGCCCGGGACCCCTACGAGCAGTACTTT
>TRBV29-1|TRBJ2-2|TRBD1|many
CSVSKPGQRNTGELFF
TGCAGCGTAAGCAAACCGGGACAGAGAAACACCGGGGAGCTGTTTTTT
>TRBV6-2/TRBV6-3|TRBJ2-2|-|many
CASSYSGTTGELFF
TGTGCCAGCAGTTACTCCGGGACAACCGGGGAGCTGTTTTTT
>TRBV7-3|TRBJ2-3|-|-
CASSLLEPEHPDTQYF
TGTGCCAGCAGCTTACTGGAGCCTGAACACCCAGATACGCAGTATTTT
>TRBV7-9|TRBJ2-5|TRBD2|many
CASSLALMGEGREETQYF
TGTGCCAGCAGCTTAGCCCTTATGGGGGAGGGCCGAGAGGAGACCCAGTACTTC
>TRBV10-3|TRBJ2-1|-|medium-sized
CAISRGLREQFF
TGTGCCATCTCGCGGGGACTGCGTGAGCAGTTCTTC
>TRBV10-3|TRBJ2-5|TRBD1|-
CASGTGGKETQYF
TGTGCCAGCGGGACAGGGGGTAAAGAGACCCAGTACTTC
>TRBV6-1|TRBJ1-5|-|many
CASSIGPRLNQPQHF
TGTGCCAGCAGCATCGGACCGCGTCTCAATCAGCCCCAGCATTTT
>TRBV9|TRBJ2-1|-|many
CASSVANEQFF
TGTGCCAGCAGCGTAGCTAACGAGCAGTTCTTC
>TRBV9|TRBJ2-3|TRBD2|-
CASSGALGGGTVTQYF
TGTGCCAGCAGCGGAGCCCTCGGGGGGGGCACAGTTACGCAGTATTTT
>TRBV29-1|TRBJ2-7|-|-
CSVSRNSYEQYF
TGCAGCGTTAGTAGGAACTCCTACGAGCAGTACTTC
>TRBV4-1|TRBJ1-1|-|-
CASSQDQANTEAFF
TGCGCCAGCAGCCAAGATCAAGCGAACACTGAAGCTTTCTTT
>TRBV10-3|TRBJ2-1|TRBD2|-
CAISEQRGKVGEQFF
TGTGCCATCAGTGAGCAGCGGGGCAAGGTGGGTGAGCAGTTCTTC
>TRBV28|TRBJ2-6|-|many
CASRPTRSSGANVLTF
TGTGCCAGCAGACCGACGAGGTCCTCTGGGGCCAACGTCCTGACTTTC
>TRBV7-2|TRBJ1-3|-|medium-sized
CASREVGDTIYF
TGTGCCAGCAGGGAAGTAGGGGACACCATATATTTT
>TRBV5-1|TRBJ2-3|TRBD2|-
CASSSGGSSYNEQYF
TGCGCCAGCAGTTCCGGGGGGAGCTCCTACAATGAGCAGTATTTT
>TRBV7-2|TRBJ2-5|-|many
CASSLVGVGASWQETQYF
TGTGCCAGCAGCTTAGTGGGTGTAGGGGCGAGTTGGCAAGAGACCCAGTACTTC
>TRBV10-3|TRBJ2-2|-|medium-sized
CAISESLGFVREVPTGELFF
TGTGCCATCAGTGAGTCTTTGGGATTTGTCAGGGAGGTTCCCACCGGGGAGCTGTTTTTT
>TRBV6-2/TRBV6-3|TRBJ1-5|TRBD1|-
CASSYDFGRGQGVNNQPQHF
TGTGCCAGCAGTTACGACTTCGGCAGGGGGCAAGGGGTGAACAATCAGCCCCAGCATTTT
>TRBV5-6|TRBJ2-7|-|many
CASSLALAREQYF
TGTGCCAGCAGCTTGGCTCTAGCGCGAGAGCAGTACTTC